The sample holds one count of the clone carrying this T cell receptor (beta chain). The entry originates in a study of cytomegalovirus exposure and HLA in healthy donors. Clones were sequenced by immunoSEQ multiplex PCR, and TCRdb holds only the in-frame ones, with some missing. The sample lists 150,000 to 200,000 clones, around four fifths occurring once. The V end lost 4 bases, the J end lost 3 bases, and 5 bases lay between the germline ends. This CDR3 contains 12 residues. Germline V gene lookup returns CDR1 LNHNV and CDR2 YYDKDF (reference sequence). V gene TRBV15 combines with J gene TRBJ2-3; unclear D gene. This receptor was identified in a young man in good health and CMV-seropositive. The sequencing sample was made of PBMCs. Here the CDR3 DNA reads TGTGCCACCAGCACTAGGACAGATACGCAGTATTTT. Protein: CATSTRTDTQYF.